This TCR beta chain was recovered during a study of T-cell memory formation after mild COVID-19. Study-wide context: In these data, TCR clusters were largely donor specific.

Broader study findings: Some responding clones appeared in pre-infection memory, suggesting cross-reactive memory joined. Those CD4+ clones that contracted were mainly in CM and EM (CD8+ ones in EMRA).

A few counts support this clonotype. No antigen is known for it. It was 5'RACE with constant-segment primers that produced the TCR alpha and TCR beta cDNA libraries, which carried sample barcodes and UMIs. Using its own MiXCR run on the 5' RACE reads, TCRdb lists one record per CDR3 protein. The sample shows 40,000 to 60,000 distinct CDR3 sequences, over 8.5% of them seen only once. The V end was cut by 0 bases, the J end by 7 bases, with 7 bases between. This CDR3 has 13 residues. The germline gives CDR1 LGHDT, CDR2 YNNKEL (reference sequence). This TCR was recovered from an adult woman who had mild COVID-19 (a few samples of this study predate the infection). Cell type and time point are not known. The V call is TRBV3-1, the J call TRBJ1-5, with D uncertain. The sample taken for sequencing was PBMCs or a T cell subset sorted from them (not recorded which). In nucleotides, the CDR3 is TGTGCCAGCAGCCAAGACGGGCAACAGCCCCAGCATTTT. Protein: CASSQDGQQPQHF.